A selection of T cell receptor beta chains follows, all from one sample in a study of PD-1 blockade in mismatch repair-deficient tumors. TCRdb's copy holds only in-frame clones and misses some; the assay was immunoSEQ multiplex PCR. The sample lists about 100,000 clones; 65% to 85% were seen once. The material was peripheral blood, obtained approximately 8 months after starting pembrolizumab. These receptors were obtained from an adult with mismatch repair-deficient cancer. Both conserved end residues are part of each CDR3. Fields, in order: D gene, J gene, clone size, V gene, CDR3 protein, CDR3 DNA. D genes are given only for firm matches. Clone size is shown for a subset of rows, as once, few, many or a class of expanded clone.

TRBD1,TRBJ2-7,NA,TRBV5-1,CASSSAGTGSSEQYF,TGCGCCAGCAGCTCTGCCGGGACAGGCAGCTCCGAGCAGTACTTC
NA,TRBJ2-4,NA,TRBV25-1,CASSAFGGINSKNIQYF,TGTGCCAGCAGTGCATTCGGGGGTATTAACTCCAAAAACATTCAGTACTTC
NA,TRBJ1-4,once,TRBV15,CATSRDTGENEKLFF,TGTGCCACCAGCAGAGATACAGGAGAAAATGAAAAACTGTTTTTT
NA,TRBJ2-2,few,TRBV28,CASSLRRGPGTGELFF,TGTGCCAGCAGTTTAAGGAGGGGGCCGGGCACCGGGGAGCTGTTTTTT
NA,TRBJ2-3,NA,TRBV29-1,CSVGKDRTDTQYF,TGCAGCGTTGGAAAAGATCGCACAGATACGCAGTATTTT
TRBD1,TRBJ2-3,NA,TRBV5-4,CASSPGQGPSTDTQYF,TGTGCCAGCAGCCCCGGACAGGGTCCAAGCACAGATACGCAGTATTTT
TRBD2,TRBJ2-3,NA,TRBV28,CASSPLREEDTQYF,TGTGCCAGCAGCCCCTTGCGGGAGGAGGATACGCAGTATTTT
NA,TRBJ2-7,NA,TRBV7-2,CASSPGGGGSYEQYF,TGTGCCAGCAGCCCTGGGGGTGGTGGGAGCTACGAGCAGTACTTC
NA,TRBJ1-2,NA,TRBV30,CAWSIGQPFYGYTF,TGTGCCTGGAGTATCGGACAGCCTTTCTATGGCTACACCTTC
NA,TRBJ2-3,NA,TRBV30,CAWKGNTDTQYF,TGTGCCTGGAAGGGTAACACAGATACGCAGTATTTT
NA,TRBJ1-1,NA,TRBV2,CASSSAVQVMNTEAFF,TGTGCCAGCTCATCTGCGGTACAGGTCATGAACACTGAAGCTTTCTTT
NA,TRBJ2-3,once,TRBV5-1,CASSFRAFTDTQYF,TGCGCCAGCAGCTTTAGGGCCTTCACAGATACGCAGTATTTT
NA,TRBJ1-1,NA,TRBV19,CASSYGLNTEAFF,TGTGCCAGTAGTTATGGACTAAACACTGAAGCTTTCTTT
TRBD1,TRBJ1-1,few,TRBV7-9,CASRTGSVNTEAFF,TGTGCCAGCCGGACAGGGTCGGTGAACACTGAAGCTTTCTTT
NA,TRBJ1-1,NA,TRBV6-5,CASSYSNEGNTEAFF,TGTGCCAGCAGTTACTCTAATGAGGGAAACACTGAAGCTTTCTTT
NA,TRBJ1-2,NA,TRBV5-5,CASSLTGGVRINYGYTF,TGTGCCAGCAGCTTAACAGGTGGTGTGCGGATAAACTATGGCTACACCTTC
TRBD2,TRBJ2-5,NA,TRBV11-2,CASGRDRAGGETQYF,TGTGCCAGCGGTCGGGATCGAGCGGGAGGAGAGACCCAGTACTTC
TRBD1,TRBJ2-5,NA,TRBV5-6,CASSLGDSRETQYF,TGTGCCAGCAGCTTGGGGGACAGTAGAGAGACCCAGTACTTC
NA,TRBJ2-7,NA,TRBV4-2,CASSQDRPYEQYF,TGTGCCAGCAGCCAAGATAGGCCCTACGAGCAGTACTTC
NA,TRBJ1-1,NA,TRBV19,CASSPDPGGTEAFF,TGTGCCAGTAGTCCTGACCCGGGGGGCACTGAAGCTTTCTTT